This TCR beta chain originates from a study of blood T cell repertoires in COVID-19. TCRdb keeps only in-frame clones here, not all; method: immunoSEQ multiplex PCR. The sample consists of some 350,000 clones, around nine tenths of them appearing once. Per the germline V gene, CDR1 is SGHAT and CDR2 is FQNNGV. V was shortened by 1 base and J by 4 bases, with 14 bases between the two germline ends. The CDR3 loop spans 15 amino acids. Sequenced input: peripheral blood. J is TRBJ2-7 and V is TRBV11-2; D unresolved. This TCR was sampled from a woman aged 70-85 years with COVID-19, enrolled during active disease. The CDR3 sequence is CASSLVLGGQYEQYF. CDR3 in DNA: TGTGCCAGCAGCTTAGTATTAGGTGGGCAGTACGAGCAGTACTTC.